Presented here are 17 T cell receptor beta chains from one specimen sequenced in a study of blood T cell repertoires in COVID-19. The assay was immunoSEQ multiplex PCR, and TCRdb's table has in-frame clones only and misses some. The sample contains fewer than 500,000 clones, 87% of which appear only once. Specimen: PBMCs or T cells enriched from blood (not recorded which). These receptors originate from a woman aged 18-29 years who had recovered from COVID-19.

The chain carries TRBV10-2 and TRBJ1-1; 8 bases match TRBD1. Germline V gene data show CDR1 as WSHSY and CDR2 as SAAADI. V gave up 4 bases and J gave up 1 base; unmatched junction bases: 5. The CDR3 spans 15 residues. DNA of the CDR3: TGCGCCAGCAGTGGGCAGGGGGCACAGAACACTGAAGCTTTCTTT. Its protein product is CASSGQGAQNTEAFF.

This chain uses TRBV11-2 with TRBJ1-3, with a possible D match to TRBD1 (6 bases). The CDR3 totals 18 residues. Germline assignment: CDR1 SGHAT and CDR2 FQNNGV. V was shortened by 4 bases and J by 0 bases, with 19 bases between the two germline ends. The chain's CDR3 is CASSWHRDTSPSGNTIYF. CDR3 sequence (DNA): TGTGCCAGCAGCTGGCACCGGGACACCTCGCCCTCTGGAAACACCATATATTTT.

This chain joins TRBV19 and TRBJ1-5; D gene unclear. The germline gives CDR1 LNHDA, CDR2 SQIVND (reference sequence). V shed 0 bases and J shed 0 bases, with 12 bases lying between them. The CDR3 is 17 amino acids. DNA of the CDR3: TGTGCCAGTAGTATAGACGCCGGTGCTTATAGCAATCAGCCCCAGCATTTT. Protein sequence: CASSIDAGAYSNQPQHF.

The J gene is TRBJ1-4, the V gene TRBV15; maybe TRBD1 (5 bases). The V end lost 6 bases, the J end lost 2 bases, and 19 bases lay between the germline ends. The CDR3 spans 17 residues. CDR1 is LNHNV, CDR2 YYDKDF, per germline (reference sequence). The chain's CDR3 is CATRSERGGRTNEKLFF. CDR3 in DNA: TGTGCCACCAGGAGTGAGCGGGGGGGACGGACTAATGAAAAACTGTTTTTT. Full variable domain (outside the CDR3, taken from reference TRBV15 and TRBJ1-4): DAMVIQNPRYQVTQFGKPVTLSCSQTLNHNVMYWYQQKSSQAPKLLFHYYDKDFNNEADTPDNFQSRRPNTSFCFLDIRSPGLGDTAMYLCATRSERGGRTNEKLFFGSGTQLSVL.

This sequence joins TRBV7-7 and TRBJ1-1; TRBD1 is a possible D gene (6 bases). Trimming left V 5 bases short and J 2 bases short, with 15 bases between. The CDR3 has 15 amino acids. The germline V gene has CDR1 SSHAT and CDR2 FNYEAQ (reference sequence). CDR3: CASSPLGHLNTEAFF. The CDR3 coding sequence is TGTGCCAGCAGCCCCCTGGGACACCTTAACACTGAAGCTTTCTTT.

The genes are TRBV2 and TRBJ1-4; 9 bases are a match to TRBD1. Germline V lookup: CDR1 SNHLY, CDR2 FYNNEI. This CDR3 spans 15 amino acids. Losses at the gene ends were 7 bases for V and 6 bases for J; bases not matched to a gene: 9. CDR3 nucleotide sequence: TGTGCCAGCACCGAAGGATGGGACAGGGATGAAAAACTGTTTTTT. Amino acids: CASTEGWDRDEKLFF.

The rearrangement joins TRBV11-2 to TRBJ2-5; D is undetermined. CDR1 SGHAT and CDR2 FQNNGV come from the germline V gene. V was shortened by 4 bases and J by 3 bases, with 9 bases between the two germline ends. This CDR3 contains 13 residues. The CDR3 nucleotides are TGTGCCAGCAGCTGGGCCCCTGAAGAGACCCAGTACTTC. It codes for CASSWAPEETQYF.

The chain couples TRBV7-9 to TRBJ1-3, with D hard to call. The V end was cut by 5 bases, the J end by 0 bases, with 20 bases between. The germline V gene has CDR1 SEHNR and CDR2 FQNEAQ (reference sequence). This CDR3 has 18 amino acids. CDR3 nucleotides: TGTGCCAGCAGCCTAAAATGGAGCGCTCTTAGCTCTGGAAACACCATATATTTT. It codes for CASSLKWSALSSGNTIYF.

CDR3: CASSESGLGTGMNTEAFF. CDR3 DNA: TGCGCCAGCAGTGAGTCGGGATTAGGGACAGGGATGAACACTGAAGCTTTCTTT. This rearrangement joins TRBV10-2 to TRBJ1-1, with TRBD1 matching over 9 bases. J was trimmed by 0 bases and V by 0 bases; bases with no gene match: 8. Germline V lookup: CDR1 WSHSY, CDR2 SAAADI. The CDR3 extends over 18 amino acids.

The rearrangement links TRBV3-1 (or the pseudogene TRBV3-2) to TRBJ2-5; D is possibly TRBD2 (6 bases). The CDR3 totals 16 residues. Germline CDR1 is LGHDT and CDR2 is YNNKEL (reference sequence). V was pared by 3 bases and J by 4 bases, with 18 bases between. The CDR3 bases are TGTGCCAGCAGCCACATAGCGGTCGACGCAACAGAGACCCAGTACTTC. Residues: CASSHIAVDATETQYF.

The chain carries TRBV6-6 and TRBJ1-2; TRBD1 agrees at 7 bases. V lost 7 bases to trimming and J lost 4 bases; unmatched junction nucleotides: 6. From germline, CDR1 is MNHNY and CDR2 SVGAGI (reference sequence). This CDR3 spans 13 amino acids. The CDR3 loop reads CASNAGQAYGYTF. CDR3 bases: TGTGCCAGCAACGCCGGACAGGCCTATGGCTACACCTTC.

CDR3 coding DNA: TGTGCCAGCAGCCCCCAGGGAGATACGCAGTATTTT. It codes for CASSPQGDTQYF. The rearrangement uses TRBV9 and TRBJ2-3, with a tentative D call TRBD1 (5 bases). Germline lookup yields CDR1 SGDLS and CDR2 YYNGEE. This CDR3 has 12 residues. V shed 4 bases and J shed 5 bases, with 8 bases lying between them.

The genes are TRBV11-2 and TRBJ1-1; TRBD1 matches 7 bases. V was clipped by 5 bases and J by 4 bases; unmatched bases: 4. This CDR3 has 13 residues. CDR1 is SGHAT, CDR2 FQNNGV, per germline. This chain's CDR3 is CASSLNRGTEAFF. CDR3 nucleotide sequence: TGTGCCAGCAGCCTCAACAGGGGCACTGAAGCTTTCTTT.

The rearrangement uses TRBV4-1 and TRBJ1-1; possible D gene TRBD1, 6 bases. This CDR3 spans 16 amino acids. V lost 1 base and J 4 bases, leaving 16 bases between the germline ends. In germline, CDR1 is MGHRA, CDR2 YSYEKL. In DNA, the CDR3 is TGCGCCAGCAGCCAAGTGGTCAGGGGTGTCGGCACTGAAGCTTTCTTT. It is translated as CASSQVVRGVGTEAFF.

The J gene is TRBJ2-1, the V gene TRBV7-9; unclear D gene. V was trimmed by 3 bases and J by 4 bases, leaving 7 bases between them. CDR3 size: 13 residues. From germline, CDR1 is SEHNR and CDR2 FQNEAQ (reference sequence). The CDR3 protein is CASSLNGYNEQFF. The CDR3 bases are TGTGCCAGCAGCTTGAACGGTTACAATGAGCAGTTCTTC.

The chain recombines TRBV5-6 with TRBJ1-2; 8 bases are a match to TRBD1. The CDR3 covers 16 residues. Germline assignment: CDR1 SGHDT and CDR2 YYEEEE. J was trimmed by 4 bases and V by 2 bases; bases with no gene match: 10. CDR3 sequence reads: CASSFVSDRGFYGYTF. CDR3 nucleotide sequence: TGTGCCAGCAGCTTCGTTTCCGACAGGGGATTCTATGGCTACACCTTC.

The rearrangement joins TRBV19 to TRBJ1-6; D perhaps matches TRBD1 (5 bases). The CDR3 length is 14 residues. Trimming took 6 bases from V and 10 from J, leaving 16 bases between them. Looked up from germline, CDR1 is LNHDA and CDR2 is SQIVND (reference sequence). The CDR3 nucleotides are TGTGCCAGTAGGGGGGGGGATGGCGGATCACCCCTCCACTTT. It yields the protein CASRGGDGGSPLHF.